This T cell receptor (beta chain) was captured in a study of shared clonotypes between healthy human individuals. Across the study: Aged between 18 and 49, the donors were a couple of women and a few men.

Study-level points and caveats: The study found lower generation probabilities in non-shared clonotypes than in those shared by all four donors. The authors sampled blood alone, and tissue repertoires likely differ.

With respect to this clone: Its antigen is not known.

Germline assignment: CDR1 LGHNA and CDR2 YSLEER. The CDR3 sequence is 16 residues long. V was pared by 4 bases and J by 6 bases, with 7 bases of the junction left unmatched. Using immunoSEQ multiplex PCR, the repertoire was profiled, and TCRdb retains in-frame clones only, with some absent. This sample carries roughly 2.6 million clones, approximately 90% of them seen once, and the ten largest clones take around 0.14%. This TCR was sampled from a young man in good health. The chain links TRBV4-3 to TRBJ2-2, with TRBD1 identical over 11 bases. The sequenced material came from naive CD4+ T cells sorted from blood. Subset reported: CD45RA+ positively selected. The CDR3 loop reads CASSRAGTGGAGELFF. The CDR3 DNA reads TGCGCCAGCAGCCGGGCCGGGACAGGGGGGGCCGGGGAGCTGTTTTTT.